This T cell receptor (beta chain) comes out of a study of blood T cell repertoires in COVID-19 (dated by TCRdb to about 2020). About the study as a whole: The collaborator samples originated in the United States, Italy and Spain and spanned the acute and convalescent phases of COVID-19. The samples were drawn from two sources: the first 160 participants of the ongoing ImmuneRACE study, and over 950 subjects contributed by 6 global collaborators. Deeply sampled blood TCRbeta repertoires from subjects exposed to, actively infected with, or recovered from COVID-19 were included in the dataset. A de-identified subject ID, COVID-19 status, age in years and sex were almost always included in the sample metadata. Where HLA class I and class II types were available, the types were taken from metadata supplied by the sample provider, not from assay-based typing. A freely available public database, intended as a resource for researchers studying the immune response to SARS-CoV-2, is where the repertoires were released. The prospective study material was composed of cDNA or gDNA derived from T cells, B-cell-depleted T cells, or PBMCs. Results the study describes overall, beyond this receptor: How much clinical and demographic metadata was included differed by source and by participant, and the metadata was provided uncurated.

TCRbeta CDR3 regions were amplified from genomic DNA by means of the immunoSEQ Assay, a bias-controlled multiplex PCR. As for the original processing: Nucleated cell counts per sample were estimated from amplification of reference gene primers within the assay. To quantify the absolute abundance of each unique TCRbeta CDR3 rearrangement, sequence reads were collapsed and filtered. For each sample, productive Simpson clonality was calculated as the square root of Simpson's diversity index across productive rearrangements. In its TCRdb copy, this immuneACCESS table keeps in-frame sequences only and misses some clones. Where compared with another copy, unresolved V genes explain less than half of these, and the others have no known cause. The V and J calls and the clone size are those of that table, but D and trimming were determined from the DNA. In all, the sample holds around 100,000 clones, and around 88% of those were seen once. The ten largest clonotypes hold approximately 1.6% of the sample.

As to this clone: The target of this receptor is not known. No much larger clone exists at a distance of one base, and base qualities are not known.

Whole blood was collected in K2EDTA tubes by collaborating institutions according to the institutions' own protocols. For TCRbeta analysis, collaborators shipped samples as frozen whole blood, isolated PBMCs, or DNA extracted from either of those sample types. According to the germline V gene, CDR1 reads SGHRS and CDR2 reads YFSETQ. From cysteine to phenylalanine, the CDR3 is 15 amino acids long. Of the read, only the CDR3 DNA is kept; its 45 bases are in frame from base 1. V was cut back by 0 bases and J by 1 base, leaving a gap of 9 bases between them. The TCR originated in an elderly man with acute or convalescent COVID-19. The sequence joins TRBV5-1 to TRBJ2-3; possibly the D gene is TRBD1, per 6 matching bases. Sequenced: peripheral blood. The DNA sequence is as follows: TGCGCCAGCAGCTTGGGACAGGCCCGCACAGATACGCAGTATTTT. Protein translation: CASSLGQARTDTQYF.